Presented here are 27 T cell receptor beta chains from one specimen sequenced in a study of PD-L1 blockade in urothelial cancer. Repertoires were generated with immunoSEQ multiplex PCR, while TCRdb's copy carries only in-frame clones and drops some. The table has approximately 86,000 clones, around four fifths seen once. Regarding time point: pretreatment peripheral blood. Sequenced here: PBMCs, sampled around atezolizumab (anti-PD-L1) treatment. These receptor sequences come from a man aged 40-50 years with urothelial cancer.

The chain uses TRBV28 and TRBJ1-1; 10 positions agree with TRBD1. CDR1 is MDHEN, CDR2 SYDVKM, per germline. After removal of 6 bases from V and 4 bases from J, the junction contained 8 bases not matched to a gene. The CDR3 contains 15 residues. The CDR3 DNA is TGTGCCAGCAGAAGACAGGGGGCTGGGGGCACTGAAGCTTTCTTT. It encodes CASRRQGAGGTEAFF.

The genes are TRBV7-2 and TRBJ1-4; 10 bases line up with TRBD1. The length of the CDR3 is 16 residues. Germline assignment: CDR1 SGHTA and CDR2 FQGNSA. The ends lost 3 bases at V and 2 bases at J; junction bases unmatched: 3. CDR3 nucleotide sequence: TGTGCCAGCAGCTTTAGACAGGGGGCCACTAATGAAAAACTGTTTTTT. This sequence encodes CASSFRQGATNEKLFF.

This chain joins TRBV28 and TRBJ2-4; TRBD2 is a possible D gene (6 bases). V was clipped by 7 bases and J by 3 bases, with 16 bases between them. The germline V gene encodes CDR1 MDHEN and CDR2 SYDVKM. The CDR3 length is 15 residues. The CDR3 loop is CASTSSMGGKNIQYF. Here the CDR3 DNA reads TGTGCCAGCACTTCTAGCATGGGGGGCAAAAACATTCAGTACTTC.

The V call is TRBV5-1, the J call TRBJ1-5; 11 bases fit TRBD1. Germline CDR1 reads SGHRS; CDR2 reads YFSETQ. V lost 4 bases to trimming and J lost 6 bases; unmatched junction nucleotides: 6. This CDR3 is built from 15 residues. The CDR3 sequence: CASSPTGQGAQPQHF. Here the CDR3 DNA reads TGCGCCAGCAGCCCTACCGGACAGGGGGCTCAGCCCCAGCATTTT.

The CDR3 sequence is CASSPGQGFYEQYF. DNA of the CDR3: TGTGCCAGCAGTCCGGGACAGGGGTTCTACGAGCAGTACTTC. The rearrangement links TRBV27 to TRBJ2-7; 10 bases map to TRBD1. From germline, CDR1 is MNHEY and CDR2 SMNVEV (reference sequence). The CDR3 is made up of 14 amino acids. The junction had 4 bases not matched to a gene; V was cut back by 5 bases and J by 3 bases.

This clone has a single count. The chain uses TRBV7-8 and TRBJ1-2; D remains ambiguous. This CDR3 is 16 amino acids long. Germline loops: CDR1 SGHVS, CDR2 FQNEAQ. With 2 bases removed from V and 8 bases from J, the gap between germline ends came to 21 bases. The DNA of the CDR3 is TGTGCCAGCAGCTTAAGCCAGCGCCGCGGTAAGGAAGGCTACACCTTC. This codes for CASSLSQRRGKEGYTF. The full variable domain, in which reference TRBV7-8 and TRBJ1-2 provide the parts outside the CDR3, is GAGVSQSPRYKVAKRGQDVALRCDPISGHVSLFWYQQALGQGPEFLTYFQNEAQLDKSGLPSDRFFAERPEGSVSTLKIQRTQQEDSAVYLCASSLSQRRGKEGYTFGSGTRLTVV.

This clone appeared a few times. V and J are TRBV4-3 and TRBJ2-1, with 8 bases that match TRBD2. The CDR3 contains 13 residues. CDR1 and CDR2 (germline): LGHNA, YSLEER. Germline trimming cut 5 bases from V and 13 bases from J; bases unmatched to any gene: 10. CDR3 region: CASSFSAGGPQFF. The CDR3 nucleotides read TGCGCCAGCAGCTTCTCGGCGGGAGGACCCCAGTTCTTC.

V usage is TRBV5-1 and J usage is TRBJ1-1, with 7 bases fitting TRBD1. The CDR3 loop spans 13 amino acids. Trimming removed 0 bases from V and 9 bases from J; junction bases left unmatched: 5. Germline CDR1 SGHRS, CDR2 YFSETQ. CDR3 amino acids: CASSLGDRRQAFF. The DNA of the CDR3 is TGCGCCAGCAGCTTGGGGGACAGAAGACAAGCTTTCTTT.

This chain connects TRBV6-1 to TRBJ1-3; no clear D. V gave up 6 bases and J gave up 2 bases, with 11 bases separating them. This CDR3 is 14 amino acids long. Germline V lookup: CDR1 MNHNS, CDR2 SASEGT. The CDR3: CASSLGGAGNTIYF. The CDR3 DNA follows: TGTGCCAGCAGCTTGGGCGGGGCTGGAAACACCATATATTTT.

This rearrangement joins TRBV18 to TRBJ1-1; TRBD1 matches 11 bases. The CDR3 consists of 16 residues. V lost 2 bases and J lost 0; bases outside the gene matches: 2. In germline, CDR1 is KGHSH, CDR2 LQKENI. This CDR3 reads CASSPWTGGMNTEAFF. The CDR3 nucleotides are TGTGCCAGCTCACCATGGACAGGGGGCATGAACACTGAAGCTTTCTTT.

The sample holds a few counts of this clone. DNA of the CDR3: TGTGCCAGCAGTTCGAGACAGGGTAAAGGCTATGGCTACACCTTC. Translated, it gives CASSSRQGKGYGYTF. The rearrangement joins TRBV28 to TRBJ1-2, with 7 bases that match TRBD1. This CDR3 has 15 amino acids. V dropped 4 bases and J dropped 4; count of bases not matched to a gene: 9. The germline V gene has CDR1 MDHEN and CDR2 SYDVKM.

This chain connects TRBV4-1 to TRBJ2-1; 9 bases agree with TRBD2. Germline CDR1 is MGHRA and CDR2 is YSYEKL. The CDR3 runs 16 residues. Unmatched junction bases numbered 3, after V lost 0 bases and J lost 3 bases. CDR3 in amino acids: CASSQETSGFYNEQFF. For the CDR3, the DNA is TGCGCCAGCAGCCAAGAGACTAGCGGTTTCTACAATGAGCAGTTCTTC.

This chain links TRBV5-1 with TRBJ2-7; 11 bases fit TRBD1. The trim removed 4 bases at V and 3 bases at J, leaving 3 bases unmatched. The CDR3 consists of 14 residues. Germline CDR1 and CDR2: SGHRS and YFSETQ. CDR3 sequence reads: CASSRGQGGYEQYF. For the CDR3, the DNA is TGCGCCAGCAGCAGGGGACAGGGGGGCTACGAGCAGTACTTC.

The chain is built from TRBV19 and TRBJ1-1; possibly TRBD1 for D (6 bases). The CDR3 runs 14 residues. The germline V and J ends were trimmed by 5 bases and 4 bases, with 14 bases remaining between them. Germline-derived CDR1 and CDR2 are LNHDA and SQIVND (reference sequence). CDR3 sequence: CASSFQGRGTEAFF. Here the CDR3 DNA reads TGTGCCAGTAGTTTCCAGGGGAGGGGCACTGAAGCTTTCTTT.

CDR3 coding DNA: TGTGCCAGCAAGCGGGTTGGCGACGAGCAGTACTTC. Its translation: CASKRVGDEQYF. The chain carries TRBV14 and TRBJ2-7; the D gene is possibly TRBD2 (6 bases). Deletions cut 7 bases from V and 5 bases from J, with 12 bases between. The CDR3 covers 12 residues. Germline V CDR1 and CDR2: SGHDN, FVKESK. The variable domain in full, completed from reference TRBV14 and TRBJ2-7, reads EAGVTQFPSHSVIEKGQTVTLRCDPISGHDNLYWYRRVMGKEIKFLLHFVKESKQDESGMPNNRFLAERTGGTYSTLKVQPAELEDSGVYFCASKRVGDEQYFGPGTRLTVT.

V and J are TRBV9 and TRBJ2-2; TRBD2 is a possible D gene (7 bases). The CDR3 is 15 amino acids. Germline V gene lookup returns CDR1 SGDLS and CDR2 YYNGEE. Trimming pared 4 bases from V and 6 bases from J, leaving 16 bases between. CDR3 nucleotide sequence: TGTGCCAGCAGCCCAAGGGGGGGCTCCGCCGGGGAGCTGTTTTTT. Translation: CASSPRGGSAGELFF.

This clone was recorded a few times. J is TRBJ2-5 and V is TRBV5-1; TRBD2 agrees at 12 bases. CDR1 and CDR2 (germline): SGHRS, YFSETQ. The ends lost 3 bases at V and 1 base at J; junction bases unmatched: 4. The CDR3 is 16 residues long. In DNA form, the CDR3 reads TGCGCCAGCAGCTCCAGGACTAGCGGGATCCAAGAGACCCAGTACTTC. It encodes CASSSRTSGIQETQYF. Filled out from reference TRBV5-1 and TRBJ2-5, the complete variable domain reads KAGVTQTPRYLIKTRGQQVTLSCSPISGHRSVSWYQQTPGQGLQFLFEYFSETQRNKGNFPGRFSGRQFSNSRSEMNVSTLELGDSALYLCASSSRTSGIQETQYFGPGTRLLVL.

This clone has a single count. The chain combines TRBV6-5 with TRBJ1-2; D not certain. Germline V lookup: CDR1 MNHEY, CDR2 SVGAGI. V lost 7 bases, J lost 2 bases, and 14 bases lay in between. The CDR3 is made up of 14 amino acids. CDR3 sequence reads: CASTLFHGNYGYTF. The CDR3 DNA reads TGTGCCAGCACCCTATTCCACGGGAACTATGGCTACACCTTC.

This rearrangement joins TRBV9 to TRBJ1-5; no firm D call. Deletions cut 4 bases from V and 5 bases from J, with 13 bases between. This CDR3 is 14 amino acids long. Looked up from germline, CDR1 is SGDLS and CDR2 is YYNGEE. The CDR3 region is CASSLSGGDQPQHF. CDR3 nucleotides: TGTGCCAGCAGCCTATCGGGCGGGGATCAGCCCCAGCATTTT.

The V call is TRBV7-2, the J call TRBJ2-7; possible D gene TRBD2, 6 bases. Deletions cut 5 bases from V and 6 bases from J, with 11 bases between. The CDR3 length is 12 residues. Germline V lookup: CDR1 SGHTA, CDR2 FQGNSA. The CDR3 region has the DNA TGTGCCAGCAGCAGGGACTTCCTCGAGCAGTACTTC. This encodes CASSRDFLEQYF.

The V and J genes are TRBV29-1 and TRBJ1-4, with 9 bases lining up with TRBD1. The CDR3 is made up of 15 amino acids. With 7 bases clipped from V and 10 bases from J, the junction kept 16 bases outside the gene matches. The germline V gene encodes CDR1 SQVTM and CDR2 ANQGSEA. CDR3 residues: CSAGTGQPSGGKLFF. CDR3 bases: TGCAGCGCAGGGACAGGGCAACCGAGTGGCGGAAAACTGTTTTTT.

The DNA of the CDR3 is TGCGCCAGCAGCTCTAGCGGCGGGGGCACCGGGGAGCTGTTTTTT. This encodes CASSSSGGGTGELFF. The rearrangement uses TRBV5-1 and TRBJ2-2, with 7 bases matching TRBD2. After removal of 3 bases from V and 4 bases from J, the junction contained 6 bases not matched to a gene. Germline values: CDR1 SGHRS, CDR2 YFSETQ. This CDR3 contains 15 residues.

The chain uses TRBV11-3 and TRBJ2-1; D might be TRBD2 (6 bases). This CDR3 is 17 amino acids long. V was trimmed by 2 bases and J by 6 bases, leaving 20 bases between them. Germline CDR1 SGHNT, CDR2 YENEEA. The CDR3 DNA reads as TGTGCCAGCAGCTTAAAAGGGCCCCAGAGCGGGCTCAATGAGCAGTTCTTC. Its protein is CASSLKGPQSGLNEQFF.

This clone came up once. This chain links TRBV28 with TRBJ2-1; TRBD2 matches 13 bases. The CDR3 extends over 17 amino acids. V shed 5 bases, J shed 7 bases, and the junction held 11 bases outside the gene matches. From germline, CDR1 is MDHEN and CDR2 SYDVKM. The CDR3 bases are TGTGCCAGCAGTAACCCCCGGGGGACTAGCGGGATTAATGAGCAGTTCTTC. This encodes CASSNPRGTSGINEQFF.

The chain joins TRBV7-9 to TRBJ2-1, with 7 bases lining up with TRBD2. J was trimmed by 8 bases and V by 5 bases; bases with no gene match: 12. The CDR3 has 15 amino acids. Germline CDR1 SEHNR, CDR2 FQNEAQ (reference sequence). The CDR3 DNA sequence: TGTGCCAGCAGCGGGTTGGTGGGAGGGCCCCATGAGCAGTTCTTC. Encoded protein: CASSGLVGGPHEQFF. The complete variable domain, with remaining parts taken from reference TRBV7-9 and TRBJ2-1, reads DTGVSQNPRHKITKRGQNVTFRCDPISEHNRLYWYRQTLGQGPEFLTYFQNEAQLEKSRLLSDRFSAERPKGSFSTLEIQRTEQGDSAMYLCASSGLVGGPHEQFFGPGTRLTVL.

The chain combines TRBV10-3 with TRBJ2-4; D not certain. CDR3 size: 15 residues. Germline assignment: CDR1 ENHRY and CDR2 SYGVKD. Trimming removed 3 bases at V and 4 bases at J, with 13 bases between. The CDR3, as DNA: TGTGCCATCAGTGACCGAAGTGACTTAAAAAACATTCAGTACTTC. Translation: CAISDRSDLKNIQYF.

The rearrangement uses TRBV7-2 and TRBJ2-1, with no clear D. This CDR3 contains 12 residues. Germline V CDR1 and CDR2: SGHTA, FQGNSA. V gave up 5 bases and J gave up 7 bases, with 9 bases separating them. DNA for the CDR3: TGTGCCAGCAGCCCCCTCAGGAATGAGCAGTTCTTC. Translated: CASSPLRNEQFF.